The 5 T cell receptor beta chains below come from one sample, sequenced in a study of T-cell memory formation after mild COVID-19. TCRdb fed the 5' RACE reads into MiXCR, producing one record per CDR3 protein. Among hundreds of thousands of distinct CDR3 sequences listed, roughly 13% were seen once. Specimen: PBMCs or a T cell subset sorted from them (not recorded which). The receptors were gathered from a man aged 18 to 30 who had mild COVID-19 (a few samples of this study predate the infection). Cell type and time point are not known.

The J gene is TRBJ2-1, the V gene TRBV5-6; 7 bases match TRBD1. CDR1 is SGHDT and CDR2 is YYEEEE in the germline V gene. Trimming at V came to 1 base and at J to 1 base, leaving 11 bases not matched to a gene. The CDR3 spans 18 residues. CDR3 sequence (DNA): TGTGCCAGCAGCTTGTCTTTCCGACAGGGCACGTCCTACAATGAGCAGTTCTTC. Its translation is CASSLSFRQGTSYNEQFF.

This clonotype was detected many times. The chain has TRBV20-1 and TRBJ2-5; 14 nucleotides match TRBD2. Trimming took 5 bases from V and 5 from J; bases not matched to a gene: 4. Germline assignment: CDR1 DFQATT and CDR2 SNEGSKA (reference sequence). The CDR3 runs to 14 residues. In nucleotides, the CDR3 is TGCAGTGCTGAGACTAGCGGGGGGGCGGAGACCCAGTACTTC. This translates into CSAETSGGAETQYF.

This clonotype appeared many times. The V and J genes are TRBV9 and TRBJ1-2, with TRBD1 matching over 8 bases. This CDR3 contains 15 residues. Losses at the gene ends were 0 bases for V and 4 bases for J; bases not matched to a gene: 5. Looked up from germline, CDR1 is SGDLS and CDR2 is YYNGEE. The CDR3 DNA follows: TGTGCCAGCAGCGTAGTAGGGACAGGACCCTATGGCTACACCTTC. Amino acids: CASSVVGTGPYGYTF.

This clonotype was seen only a few times. The rearrangement joins TRBV4-2 to TRBJ2-7; D remains unclear. V was cut by 0 bases and J by 2 bases, with 5 bases left in between. Germline V lookup: CDR1 LGHNA, CDR2 YNFKEQ. This CDR3 is 13 amino acids long. CDR3 sequence reads: CASSQDETYEQYF. In DNA form, the CDR3 reads TGTGCCAGCAGCCAAGATGAAACCTACGAGCAGTACTTC.

The chain links TRBV4-2 to TRBJ1-2; 10 nucleotides agree with TRBD1. The CDR3 consists of 16 residues. V lost 6 bases to trimming and J lost 5 bases; unmatched junction nucleotides: 12. Germline loops: CDR1 LGHNA, CDR2 YNFKEQ. CDR3 DNA: TGTGCCAGCAGACCTCTAGGCGGGACAGGGGTTTATGGCTACACCTTC. Its translation is CASRPLGGTGVYGYTF.